The 26 T cell receptor beta chains in this list originate from one sample, sequenced in a study of post-analysis software for immune sequencing data. These receptors' targets are unknown. Study conclusions and caveats: In patients, about five TRBV segments were more frequent than in controls, with TRBV5-6, TRBV5-1 and TRBV20-1 among them.

TCR beta cDNA libraries had unique molecular identifiers. Using its own MiXCR run on the PCR reads, TCRdb lists one record per CDR3 protein. The sample has about 460,000 distinct CDR3 sequences, around 40% seen once. The sequencing sample was made of blood. These receptor sequences come from a girl under 18 with multiple sclerosis.

This clonotype was counted only a few times. The chain has TRBV7-9 and TRBJ2-7; D unresolved. Trimming removed 4 bases from V and 1 base from J, with 8 bases in between. This CDR3 spans 13 amino acids. Looked up from germline, CDR1 is SEHNR and CDR2 is FQNEAQ (reference sequence). The CDR3 region has the DNA TGTGCCAGCAGCTCAAAAGGGTCCTACGAGCAGTACTTC. It translates to CASSSKGSYEQYF.

The sample holds a few counts of this clonotype. The chain has TRBV28 and TRBJ2-1, with 13 bases fitting TRBD2. V shed 5 bases and J 4 bases; nucleotides not matched to a gene: 8. The CDR3 is 17 amino acids. Germline V gene sequence: CDR1 MDHEN, CDR2 SYDVKM. The CDR3: CASSHLGGLAGYNEQFF. CDR3 coding DNA: TGTGCCAGCAGTCATCTCGGGGGACTAGCGGGGTACAATGAGCAGTTCTTC.

J is TRBJ2-7 and V is TRBV20-1; 13 nucleotides align to TRBD2. The CDR3 has 17 amino acids. In germline, CDR1 is DFQATT, CDR2 SNEGSKA (reference sequence). V lost 0 bases, J lost 3 bases, and 8 bases stayed unmatched. CDR3 sequence (DNA): TGCAGTGCTAGAGATCCGAGAGGACTAGCGGGAGACTACGAGCAGTACTTC. This gives the protein CSARDPRGLAGDYEQYF.

This clonotype was seen a handful of times. The chain recombines TRBV5-1 with TRBJ2-7; the match to TRBD2 covers 15 bases. The CDR3 loop spans 15 amino acids. Per germline, CDR1 SGHRS and CDR2 YFSETQ. J gave up 4 bases and V 6 bases, and 5 bases lay outside the gene matches. The chain's CDR3 is CASMGLAGGPYEQYF. The CDR3 region has the DNA TGCGCCAGCATGGGACTAGCGGGAGGTCCTTACGAGCAGTACTTC.

This clonotype was seen once. The chain joins TRBV13 to TRBJ1-2; D remains unclear. With 3 bases removed from V and 8 bases from J, the gap between germline ends came to 16 bases. CDR1 is PRHDT, CDR2 FYEKMQ, per germline (reference sequence). This CDR3 spans 14 amino acids. The CDR3 region is CASSLRDRVGGYTF. The CDR3 DNA reads as TGTGCCAGCAGCTTGAGAGATAGGGTGGGGGGCTACACCTTC. Full variable domain (outside the CDR3, taken from reference TRBV13 and TRBJ1-2): AAGVIQSPRHLIKEKRETATLKCYPIPRHDTVYWYQQGPGQDPQFLISFYEKMQSDKGSIPDRFSAQQFSDYHSELNMSSLELGDSALYFCASSLRDRVGGYTFGSGTRLTVV.

The gene calls are TRBV4-2 and TRBJ2-1; tentatively, D is TRBD1 (7 bases). Germline-derived CDR1 and CDR2 are LGHNA and YNFKEQ. The CDR3 spans 16 residues. V lost 1 base and J 6 bases, leaving 16 bases between the germline ends. The CDR3 loop is CASSQVRTGEANEQFF. In DNA, the CDR3 is TGTGCCAGCAGCCAAGTACGAACAGGGGAGGCCAATGAGCAGTTCTTC.

This clonotype was detected a few times. This rearrangement joins TRBV6-5 to TRBJ1-2; D is possibly TRBD1 (5 bases). Germline loops: CDR1 MNHEY, CDR2 SVGAGI. Trimming cost V 10 bases and J 8 bases, with 26 bases left between them. The CDR3 extends over 15 amino acids. Here the CDR3 DNA reads TGTGCCACGAGAAAGGAGACGATCAGGGCAGGAGGCTACACCTTC. This sequence encodes CATRKETIRAGGYTF.

The V and J genes are TRBV27 and TRBJ1-5; D may be TRBD1 (6 bases). CDR3 length equals 14 residues. Germline CDR1 is MNHEY and CDR2 is SMNVEV (reference sequence). V was pared by 6 bases and J by 3 bases, with 12 bases between. CDR3 in amino acids: CASRDQGYNQPQHF. CDR3 coding DNA: TGTGCCAGCAGGGATCAGGGGTACAATCAGCCCCAGCATTTT.

This clonotype occurred a few times. The V and J genes are TRBV20-1 and TRBJ2-3; TRBD2 matches at 11 bases. This CDR3 has 16 residues. V dropped 6 bases and J dropped 5; count of bases not matched to a gene: 13. Germline lookup yields CDR1 DFQATT and CDR2 SNEGSKA (reference sequence). CDR3 coding DNA: TGCAGTGCCCTTGCTCTCCGGCTAGCGGGAGGAGATACGCAGTATTTT. Translated, it gives CSALALRLAGGDTQYF.

This clonotype was seen just once. This chain connects TRBV5-1 to TRBJ2-7; weak D call: TRBD1 (6 bases). V was cut by 5 bases and J by 2 bases, with 14 bases left in between. The CDR3 extends over 14 amino acids. The germline V gene encodes CDR1 SGHRS and CDR2 YFSETQ. In DNA form, the CDR3 reads TGCGCCAGCAGGAGGGACGAGGGGGCCTACGAGCAGTACTTC. This sequence encodes CASRRDEGAYEQYF.

This clonotype was found a few times. The rearrangement links TRBV7-2 to TRBJ2-3, with 10 bases lining up with TRBD1. The V segment lost 5 bases and the J segment 2 bases; nucleotides outside the gene matches: 7. From germline, CDR1 is SGHTA and CDR2 FQGNSA. This CDR3 spans 16 amino acids. The CDR3 sequence is CASSREGQGNTDTQYF. CDR3 in DNA: TGTGCCAGCAGCCGCGAGGGACAGGGGAACACAGATACGCAGTATTTT.

This rearrangement joins TRBV27 to TRBJ1-4, with D unclear. The CDR3 has 12 amino acids. Germline CDR1 reads MNHEY; CDR2 reads SMNVEV (reference sequence). V was shortened by 5 bases and J by 10 bases, with 11 bases between the two germline ends. CDR3 in DNA: TGTGCCAGCAGTCTAAACGGCGGAAAACTGTTTTTT. It is translated as CASSLNGGKLFF.

The sample holds a few counts of this clonotype. The chain joins TRBV20-1 to TRBJ2-1; TRBD2 matches 7 bases. The CDR3 sequence is 14 residues long. The germline CDR1 and CDR2 sequences are DFQATT and SNEGSKA (reference sequence). V was pared by 6 bases and J by 0 bases, with 5 bases of the junction left unmatched. The CDR3, as DNA: TGCAGTGCCCGGGAGGTGAGCTCCTACAATGAGCAGTTCTTC. Its protein product is CSAREVSSYNEQFF.

The V gene is TRBV3-1, the J gene TRBJ1-1, with a tentative D call TRBD1 (6 bases). Trimming shortened V by 0 bases and J by 10 bases, and 15 bases separated the two germline ends. Germline-derived CDR1 and CDR2 are LGHDT and YNNKEL (reference sequence). The CDR3 has 14 residues. The CDR3 DNA is TGTGCCAGCAGCCAAGAGGCGGACAGAGCCCCAGCTTTCTTT. The encoded protein is CASSQEADRAPAFF.

J is TRBJ1-1 and V is TRBV12-3 or TRBV12-4; 11 nucleotides agree with TRBD1. The CDR3 consists of 14 residues. After removal of 7 bases from V and 11 bases from J, the junction contained 12 bases not matched to a gene. CDR3 residues: CASTQWTGGERAFF. CDR3 bases: TGTGCCAGCACTCAATGGACAGGGGGCGAGAGGGCTTTCTTT.

The chain joins TRBV6-5 to TRBJ1-2, with 9 nucleotides matching TRBD1. CDR3 length: 19 residues. CDR1 MNHEY and CDR2 SVGAGI come from the germline V gene. V lost 3 bases and J lost 5; bases outside the gene matches: 19. CDR3 amino acids: CASSYSVGGQGRVGYGYTF. CDR3 nucleotide sequence: TGTGCCAGCAGTTATTCTGTCGGGGGACAGGGAAGGGTCGGGTATGGCTACACCTTC.

This clonotype showed up just a few times. The chain uses TRBV6-6 and TRBJ2-5, with a weak D call TRBD1 (5 bases). Trimming shortened V by 2 bases and J by 5 bases, and 9 bases separated the two germline ends. Looked up from germline, CDR1 is MNHNY and CDR2 is SVGAGI (reference sequence). This CDR3 comprises 13 residues. CDR3: CASSYRQGETQYF. CDR3 sequence (DNA): TGTGCCAGCAGTTACCGTCAGGGCGAGACCCAGTACTTC.

This clonotype was seen a few times. V usage is TRBV20-1 and J usage is TRBJ2-3; TRBD2 aligns across 9 bases. Germline loops: CDR1 DFQATT, CDR2 SNEGSKA (reference sequence). This CDR3 is 17 amino acids long. V trimming: 6 bases; J trimming: 4 bases; junction bases outside the gene matches: 17. CDR3 DNA: TGCAGTGCCGAGGTTCCTTGGTCGGCGGGAGGGGCAGATACGCAGTATTTT. Translating gives CSAEVPWSAGGADTQYF.

This clonotype came up once. The V call is TRBV25-1, the J call TRBJ2-7; 8 nucleotides align to TRBD2. This CDR3 comprises 15 residues. V shed 1 base and J 3 bases; nucleotides not matched to a gene: 5. Germline assignment: CDR1 MGHDK and CDR2 SYGVNS. CDR3 nucleotide sequence: TGTGCCAGCAGTGAATGTGGAGCGGGGGACTACGAGCAGTACTTC. Translated, it gives CASSECGAGDYEQYF.

The chain has TRBV20-1 and TRBJ2-5; 11 positions match TRBD1. Per germline, CDR1 DFQATT and CDR2 SNEGSKA (reference sequence). The CDR3 covers 13 residues. V lost 7 bases to trimming and J lost 5 bases; unmatched junction nucleotides: 6. The CDR3 sequence is CSVWTGGTETQYF. The DNA for the CDR3 is TGCAGTGTTTGGACAGGGGGCACCGAGACCCAGTACTTC.

This chain joins TRBV6-6 and TRBJ2-3; D call uncertain. Per germline, CDR1 MNHNY and CDR2 SVGAGI (reference sequence). With 2 bases removed from V and 4 bases from J, the gap between germline ends came to 1 base. The CDR3 covers 11 residues. CDR3 sequence reads: CASSYADTQYF. DNA for the CDR3: TGTGCCAGCAGTTACGCAGATACGCAGTATTTT.

In its sample, this clonotype was seen a few times. The V call is TRBV20-1, the J call TRBJ2-1, with TRBD2 as a possible D gene (6 bases). V was clipped by 4 bases and J by 6 bases, with 7 bases between them. This CDR3 is 11 amino acids long. The germline V gene has CDR1 DFQATT and CDR2 SNEGSKA (reference sequence). The CDR3, as DNA: TGCAGTGCTACCGGGAGCAATGAGCAGTTCTTC. Residues: CSATGSNEQFF.

This clonotype was picked up a small number of times. This chain joins TRBV7-2 and TRBJ1-6; 9 bases map to TRBD1. Germline loops: CDR1 SGHTA, CDR2 FQGNSA. The CDR3 totals 16 residues. With 5 bases clipped from V and 6 bases from J, the junction kept 8 bases outside the gene matches. This CDR3 reads CASSAIPGQGNSPLHF. DNA for the CDR3: TGTGCCAGCAGCGCTATTCCGGGACAGGGTAATTCACCCCTCCACTTT. Supplemented by reference TRBV7-2 and TRBJ1-6, the full variable domain reads GAGVSQSPSNKVTEKGKDVELRCDPISGHTALYWYRQSLGQGLEFLIYFQGNSAPDKSGLPSDRFSAERTGGSVSTLTIQRTQQEDSAVYLCASSAIPGQGNSPLHFGNGTRLTVT.

The V gene is TRBV3-1, the J gene TRBJ1-2; D unresolved. The germline gives CDR1 LGHDT, CDR2 YNNKEL (reference sequence). Trimming removed 0 bases from V and 4 bases from J, with 12 bases in between. The CDR3 sequence is 15 residues long. CDR3 DNA sequence: TGTGCCAGCAGCCAAGATCTGGCGCTATCCTATGGCTACACCTTC. This sequence encodes CASSQDLALSYGYTF.

The rearrangement uses TRBV20-1 and TRBJ2-3, with D hard to call. This CDR3 spans 10 amino acids. Germline CDR1 reads DFQATT; CDR2 reads SNEGSKA (reference sequence). With 6 bases removed from V and 5 bases from J, the gap between germline ends came to 6 bases. The CDR3 reads CSAKRDTQYF. In DNA, the CDR3 is TGCAGTGCGAAGCGAGATACGCAGTATTTT.

This clonotype has just a few counts. The CDR3 region has the DNA TGTGCCTGCGGGGGACAGGGACGGAACATTCAGTACTTC. This sequence encodes CACGGQGRNIQYF. The rearrangement joins TRBV6-5 to TRBJ2-4; 9 positions agree with TRBD1. The V and J ends lost 11 bases and 7 bases, in that order; junction bases with no gene match: 9. This CDR3 region has 13 residues. Germline V CDR1 and CDR2: MNHEY, SVGAGI.